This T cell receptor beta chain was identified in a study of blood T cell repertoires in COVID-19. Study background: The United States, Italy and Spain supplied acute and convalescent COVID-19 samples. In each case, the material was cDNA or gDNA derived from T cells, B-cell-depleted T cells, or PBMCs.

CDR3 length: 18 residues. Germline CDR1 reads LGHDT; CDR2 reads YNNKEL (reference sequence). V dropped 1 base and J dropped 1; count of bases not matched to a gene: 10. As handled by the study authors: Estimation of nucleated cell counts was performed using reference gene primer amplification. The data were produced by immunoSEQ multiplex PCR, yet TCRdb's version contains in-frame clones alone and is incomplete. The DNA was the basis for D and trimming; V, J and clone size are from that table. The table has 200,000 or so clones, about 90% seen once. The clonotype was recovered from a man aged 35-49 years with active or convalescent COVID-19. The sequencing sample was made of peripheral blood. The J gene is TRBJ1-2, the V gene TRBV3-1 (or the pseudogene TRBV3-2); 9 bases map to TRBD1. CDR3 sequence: CASSQGGTGQTHNYGYTF. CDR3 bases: TGTGCCAGCAGCCAAGGCGGGACAGGGCAAACTCATAACTATGGCTACACCTTC.